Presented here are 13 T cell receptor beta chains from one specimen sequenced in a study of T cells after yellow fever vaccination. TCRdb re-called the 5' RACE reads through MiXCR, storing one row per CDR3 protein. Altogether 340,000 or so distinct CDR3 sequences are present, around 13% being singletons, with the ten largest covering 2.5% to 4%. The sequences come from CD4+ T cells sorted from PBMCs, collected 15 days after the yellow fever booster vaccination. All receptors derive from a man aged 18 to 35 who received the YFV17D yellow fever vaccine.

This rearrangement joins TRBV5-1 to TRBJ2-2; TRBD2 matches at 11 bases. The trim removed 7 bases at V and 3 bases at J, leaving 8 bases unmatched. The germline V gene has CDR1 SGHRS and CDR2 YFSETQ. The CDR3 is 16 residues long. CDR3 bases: TGCGCCAGCCGGGAACTAGCGGGGGTTCACACCGGGGAGCTGTTTTTT. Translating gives CASRELAGVHTGELFF.

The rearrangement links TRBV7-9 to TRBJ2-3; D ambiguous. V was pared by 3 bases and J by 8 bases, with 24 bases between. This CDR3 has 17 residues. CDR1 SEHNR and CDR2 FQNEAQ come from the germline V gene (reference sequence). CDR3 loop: CASSFRRVIFGNGTQYF. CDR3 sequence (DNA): TGTGCCAGCAGCTTCAGAAGGGTGATATTCGGCAACGGTACGCAGTATTTT.

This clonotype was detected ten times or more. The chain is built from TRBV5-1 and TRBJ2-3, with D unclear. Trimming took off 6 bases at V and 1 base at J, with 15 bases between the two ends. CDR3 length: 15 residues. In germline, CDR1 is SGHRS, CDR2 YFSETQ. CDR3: CASNRVELGTDTQYF. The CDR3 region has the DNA TGCGCCAGCAATCGAGTCGAATTGGGCACAGATACGCAGTATTTT.

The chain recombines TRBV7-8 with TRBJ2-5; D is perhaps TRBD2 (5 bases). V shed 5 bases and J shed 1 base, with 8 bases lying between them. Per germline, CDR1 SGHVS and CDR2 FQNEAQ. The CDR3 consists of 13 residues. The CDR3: CASSQRFQETQYF. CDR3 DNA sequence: TGTGCCAGCAGCCAGCGGTTCCAAGAGACCCAGTACTTC.

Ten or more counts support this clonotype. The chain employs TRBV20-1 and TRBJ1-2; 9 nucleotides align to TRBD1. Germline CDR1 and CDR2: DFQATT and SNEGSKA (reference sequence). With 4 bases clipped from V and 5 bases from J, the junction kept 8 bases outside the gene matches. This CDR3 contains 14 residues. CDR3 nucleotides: TGCAGTGCTACCACCCCGGGACAGGGATATGGCTACACCTTC. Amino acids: CSATTPGQGYGYTF.

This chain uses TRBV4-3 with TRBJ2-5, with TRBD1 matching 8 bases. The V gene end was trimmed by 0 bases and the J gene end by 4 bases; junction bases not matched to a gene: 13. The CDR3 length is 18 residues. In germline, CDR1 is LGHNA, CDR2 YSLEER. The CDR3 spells CASSQDPLTGGGGETQYF. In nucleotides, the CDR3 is TGCGCCAGCAGCCAAGACCCCCTCACAGGGGGAGGCGGAGAGACCCAGTACTTC.

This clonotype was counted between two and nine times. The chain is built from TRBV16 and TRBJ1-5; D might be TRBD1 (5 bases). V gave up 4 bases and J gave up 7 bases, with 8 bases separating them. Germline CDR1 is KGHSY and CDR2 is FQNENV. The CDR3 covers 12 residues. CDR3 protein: CASSLTDQPQHF. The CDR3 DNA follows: TGTGCCAGCAGCCTGACAGACCAGCCCCAGCATTTT.

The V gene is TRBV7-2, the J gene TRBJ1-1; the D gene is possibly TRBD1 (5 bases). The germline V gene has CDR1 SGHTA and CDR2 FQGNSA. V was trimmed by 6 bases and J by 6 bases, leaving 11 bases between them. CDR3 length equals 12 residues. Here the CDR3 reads CASRSGGAEAFF. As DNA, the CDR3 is TGTGCCAGCAGAAGTGGAGGGGCTGAAGCTTTCTTT.

CDR3 nucleotides: TGTGCCAGCAGCTTAGTTGAGGGTGTGGAGACCCAGTACTTC. Its translation: CASSLVEGVETQYF. V and J are TRBV11-2 and TRBJ2-5, with TRBD2 as a possible D gene (5 bases). V lost 1 base and J 5 bases, leaving 11 bases between the germline ends. Germline V lookup: CDR1 SGHAT, CDR2 FQNNGV. The CDR3 is 14 residues long. Together with reference TRBV11-2 and TRBJ2-5, the CDR3 gives the full variable domain: EAGVAQSPRYKIIEKRQSVAFWCNPISGHATLYWYQQILGQGPKLLIQFQNNGVVDDSQLPKDRFSAERLKGVDSTLKIQPAKLEDSAVYLCASSLVEGVETQYFGPGTRLLVL.

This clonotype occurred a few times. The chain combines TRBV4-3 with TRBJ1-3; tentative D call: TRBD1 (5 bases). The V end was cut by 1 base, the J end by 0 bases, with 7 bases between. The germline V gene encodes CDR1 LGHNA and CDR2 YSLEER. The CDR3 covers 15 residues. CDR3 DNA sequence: TGCGCCAGCAGCCAAGTAGGGACCTCTGGAAACACCATATATTTT. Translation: CASSQVGTSGNTIYF.

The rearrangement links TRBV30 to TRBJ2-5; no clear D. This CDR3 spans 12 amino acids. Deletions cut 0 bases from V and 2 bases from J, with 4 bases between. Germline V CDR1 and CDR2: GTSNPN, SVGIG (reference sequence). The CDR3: CAWSVDQETQYF. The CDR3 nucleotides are TGTGCCTGGAGTGTGGATCAAGAGACCCAGTACTTC.

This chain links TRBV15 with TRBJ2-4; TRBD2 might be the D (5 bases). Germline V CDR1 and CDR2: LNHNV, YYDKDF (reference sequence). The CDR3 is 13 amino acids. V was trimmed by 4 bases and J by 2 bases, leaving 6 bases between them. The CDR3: CATSTGTKNIQYF. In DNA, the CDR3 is TGTGCCACCAGCACCGGGACCAAAAACATTCAGTACTTC.

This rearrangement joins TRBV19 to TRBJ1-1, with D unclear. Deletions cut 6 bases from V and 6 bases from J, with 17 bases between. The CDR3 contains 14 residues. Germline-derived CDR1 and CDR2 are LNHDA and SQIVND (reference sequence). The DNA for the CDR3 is TGTGCCAGTAGGAACGTCTTAAGGATGTCTGAAGCTTTCTTT. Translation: CASRNVLRMSEAFF.